This T cell receptor beta chain was captured by sequencing in a study of blood T cell repertoires in COVID-19. Study information: T cells, B-cell-depleted T cells, or PBMCs supplied cDNA or gDNA.

The germline V gene has CDR1 KGHDR and CDR2 SFDVKD. The CDR3 is 16 amino acids. Trimming at V came to 0 bases and at J to 5 bases, leaving 6 bases not matched to a gene. Authors' data handling: Quantification of nucleated cells was approximated via reference gene primer amplification. Generated by immunoSEQ multiplex PCR, the TCRdb table keeps only in-frame clones and is missing some. That table gives V, J and clone size, and the DNA gave D and trimming. The sample contains some 15,000 clones, roughly 90% of which appear only once. The sequence derives from a human donor in a cohort sampled during active COVID-19. Sequenced sample: peripheral blood. V is TRBV24-1 and J is TRBJ2-1, with 7 bases fitting TRBD2. The CDR3 nucleotides read TGTGCCACCAGTGATTTGCTCGCGGGAGTGAACAATGAGCAGTTCTTC. It yields the protein CATSDLLAGVNNEQFF.